Listed below are T cell receptor beta chains from one sample, sequenced in a study of T cell responses to AZD1222 COVID-19 vaccine. Clones were read by immunoSEQ multiplex PCR, and TCRdb kept only the in-frame ones, dropping some. The sample lists tens of thousands of clones; roughly nine tenths were seen once. The sample in question was peripheral blood, obtained on day 0 of AZD1222 vaccination. Receptors were obtained from an adult in good health. Both conserved end residues are part of each CDR3. The order of the fields is CDR3 protein, CDR3 DNA, V gene, D gene, clone size, J gene. D genes are given only for firm matches. Clone size is not always given. Where it is, it says once, few, many or a class for expanded clones.

CDR3: CASSKTPTGTYKGYTF
DNA: TGTGCCAGCAGCAAAACACCGACAGGCACCTATAAGGGCTACACCTTC
V: TRBV27
D: NA
size: NA
J: TRBJ1-2

CDR3: CASSQTRDRHGYTF
DNA: TGTGCCAGCAGCCAGACTCGGGACAGGCATGGCTACACCTTC
V: TRBV3-1/TRBV3-2
D: TRBD1
size: NA
J: TRBJ1-2

CDR3: CSVGTGVGYGYTF
DNA: TGCAGCGTTGGGACAGGGGTGGGCTATGGCTACACCTTC
V: TRBV29-1
D: TRBD1
size: medium-sized
J: TRBJ1-2

CDR3: CASRRDTNYGYTF
DNA: TGTGCCAGCAGACGGGACACCAACTATGGCTACACCTTC
V: TRBV28
D: NA
size: NA
J: TRBJ1-2

CDR3: CSVESSSGGSPQYF
DNA: TGCAGCGTTGAATCGTCTAGCGGGGGGAGCCCGCAGTATTTT
V: TRBV29-1
D: TRBD2
size: NA
J: TRBJ2-3

CDR3: CASSQFLEYGYTF
DNA: TGTGCCAGCAGCCAGTTTCTCGAGTATGGCTACACCTTC
V: TRBV3-1/TRBV3-2
D: NA
size: NA
J: TRBJ1-2

CDR3: CASSIKARADEKLFF
DNA: TGTGCCAGTAGTATCAAAGCCCGGGCCGATGAAAAACTGTTTTTT
V: TRBV19
D: NA
size: few
J: TRBJ1-4

CDR3: CASRWGTEAFF
DNA: TGTGCCAGCAGGTGGGGGACTGAAGCTTTCTTT
V: TRBV27
D: NA
size: NA
J: TRBJ1-1

CDR3: CASRDVEGEKLFF
DNA: TGTGCCAGCCGGGACGTTGAGGGTGAAAAACTGTTTTTT
V: TRBV7-9
D: NA
size: NA
J: TRBJ1-4

CDR3: CASSPGTDAEQYF
DNA: TGTGCCAGCAGCCCCGGGACTGACGCCGAGCAGTACTTC
V: TRBV12-3/TRBV12-4
D: NA
size: NA
J: TRBJ2-7

CDR3: CASSLVGGEAFF
DNA: TGTGCCAGCAGCTTGGTCGGCGGGGAAGCTTTCTTT
V: TRBV5-4
D: NA
size: NA
J: TRBJ1-1

CDR3: CASSLKGLSGANVLTF
DNA: TGTGCCAGCAGTTTAAAGGGCCTATCTGGGGCCAACGTCCTGACTTTC
V: TRBV28
D: NA
size: NA
J: TRBJ2-6

CDR3: CATWTAQSYNEQFF
DNA: TGCGCCACCTGGACAGCTCAGTCTTACAATGAGCAGTTCTTC
V: TRBV10-2
D: NA
size: NA
J: TRBJ2-1

CDR3: CASEPSSYNSPLHF
DNA: TGTGCCAGTGAACCGAGCTCCTATAATTCACCCCTCCACTTT
V: TRBV6-5
D: NA
size: NA
J: TRBJ1-6

CDR3: CASSGTLASYEQYF
DNA: TGTGCCAGCAGTGGGACGTTAGCCTCCTACGAGCAGTACTTC
V: TRBV25-1
D: NA
size: NA
J: TRBJ2-7

CDR3: CASSLDRQGVYGYTF
DNA: TGTGCCAGCAGCTTAGATAGACAGGGGGTCTATGGCTACACCTTC
V: TRBV11-2
D: TRBD1
size: NA
J: TRBJ1-2

CDR3: CASSPRLAGINEQFF
DNA: TGTGCCAGCAGCCCCCGACTAGCGGGGATCAATGAGCAGTTCTTC
V: TRBV6-5
D: TRBD2
size: NA
J: TRBJ2-1

CDR3: CASSPQGDSGNTIYF
DNA: TGTGCCAGCTCACCCCAGGGCGACTCTGGAAACACCATATATTTT
V: TRBV18
D: NA
size: NA
J: TRBJ1-3

CDR3: CASSARAGTGNTEAFF
DNA: TGTGCCAGTAGTGCTAGAGCCGGGACAGGGAACACTGAAGCTTTCTTT
V: TRBV19
D: TRBD1
size: NA
J: TRBJ1-1

CDR3: CASSLEAGVNNEQFF
DNA: TGTGCCAGCAGCTTGGAGGCAGGGGTTAACAATGAGCAGTTCTTC
V: TRBV5-4
D: NA
size: NA
J: TRBJ2-1

CDR3: CASSLATGAGLYTEAFF
DNA: TGCGCCAGCAGCTTAGCGACGGGGGCAGGGTTGTACACTGAAGCTTTCTTT
V: TRBV5-1
D: NA
size: NA
J: TRBJ1-1

CDR3: CASSLAGGSTDTQYF
DNA: TGTGCCAGCTCACTCGCCGGTGGTTCGACAGATACGCAGTATTTT
V: TRBV18
D: NA
size: NA
J: TRBJ2-3

CDR3: CASSEGRYDGTEAFF
DNA: TGTGCCAGCAGTGAAGGTCGCTACGATGGTACTGAAGCTTTCTTT
V: TRBV25-1
D: NA
size: NA
J: TRBJ1-1

CDR3: CATAGGGRIANEKLFF
DNA: TGTGCCACAGCTGGAGGGGGTCGCATCGCGAACGAAAAACTGTTTTTT
V: TRBV30
D: NA
size: NA
J: TRBJ1-4

CDR3: CATSDSGQVTGELFF
DNA: TGTGCCACCAGTGATTCCGGACAGGTCACCGGGGAGCTGTTTTTT
V: TRBV24-1
D: TRBD1
size: NA
J: TRBJ2-2

CDR3: CASSETGTKETQYF
DNA: TGTGCCAGCAGCGAGACCGGGACTAAAGAGACCCAGTACTTC
V: TRBV9
D: TRBD2
size: once
J: TRBJ2-5

CDR3: CASSQRDRGNTEAFF
DNA: TGCGCCAGCAGCCAGAGGGACAGGGGGAACACTGAAGCTTTCTTT
V: TRBV4-1
D: TRBD1
size: NA
J: TRBJ1-1

CDR3: CASSSTGGSNQPQHF
DNA: TGTGCCAGCAGTTCAACAGGGGGCAGCAATCAGCCCCAGCATTTT
V: TRBV28
D: TRBD1
size: NA
J: TRBJ1-5

CDR3: CASSRATGNEQFF
DNA: TGTGCCAGCAGCCGAGCTACCGGGAATGAGCAGTTCTTC
V: TRBV7-9
D: NA
size: NA
J: TRBJ2-1

CDR3: CASSPGTGNSGANVLTF
DNA: TGCGCCAGCAGCCCGGGGACAGGGAACTCTGGGGCCAACGTCCTGACTTTC
V: TRBV5-1
D: TRBD1
size: NA
J: TRBJ2-6

CDR3: CASSVFGTGHNEQFF
DNA: TGTGCCAGCAGCGTCTTCGGGACAGGGCATAATGAGCAGTTCTTC
V: TRBV9
D: TRBD1
size: NA
J: TRBJ2-1

CDR3: CASSEQTLNTEAFF
DNA: TGTGCCAGCAGTGAACAGACCTTGAACACTGAAGCTTTCTTT
V: TRBV2
D: NA
size: NA
J: TRBJ1-1

CDR3: CASSADRAGNTIYF
DNA: TGTGCCAGCAGCGCTGACAGGGCTGGAAACACCATATATTTT
V: TRBV9
D: TRBD1
size: NA
J: TRBJ1-3

CDR3: CASSQDQGQSHEKLFF
DNA: TGCGCCAGCAGCCAAGATCAGGGACAGAGCCATGAAAAACTGTTTTTT
V: TRBV4-1
D: TRBD1
size: NA
J: TRBJ1-4

CDR3: CSASGGTGSDYGYTF
DNA: TGCAGTGCTAGTGGAGGTACAGGGTCTGACTATGGCTACACCTTC
V: TRBV20-1
D: NA
size: NA
J: TRBJ1-2

CDR3: CASSQVAGSPTDTQYF
DNA: TGTGCCAGCAGCCAAGTTGCCGGGAGCCCCACAGATACGCAGTATTTT
V: TRBV3-1/TRBV3-2
D: NA
size: NA
J: TRBJ2-3

CDR3: CASSLSEVGGYEQYF
DNA: TGTGCCAGCAGTTTATCCGAGGTGGGAGGCTACGAGCAGTACTTC
V: TRBV28
D: NA
size: NA
J: TRBJ2-7

CDR3: CASSQLGETQYF
DNA: TGTGCCAGCAGCCAACTTGGAGAGACCCAGTACTTC
V: TRBV14
D: NA
size: NA
J: TRBJ2-5

CDR3: CASRETGQSNQPQHF
DNA: TGCGCCAGCAGGGAGACAGGGCAAAGCAATCAGCCCCAGCATTTT
V: TRBV10-2
D: TRBD1
size: NA
J: TRBJ1-5

CDR3: CASRRGVNTEAFF
DNA: TGCGCCAGCAGAAGGGGAGTGAACACTGAAGCTTTCTTT
V: TRBV10-2
D: NA
size: medium-sized
J: TRBJ1-1

CDR3: CASRPSVGRVWYGYTF
DNA: TGTGCCAGCAGACCCTCCGTCGGCAGGGTTTGGTATGGCTACACCTTC
V: TRBV5-5
D: NA
size: NA
J: TRBJ1-2

CDR3: CASSPGQGMDNEQFF
DNA: TGCGCCAGCAGCCCGGGACAGGGAATGGACAATGAGCAGTTCTTC
V: TRBV5-1
D: TRBD1
size: few
J: TRBJ2-1

CDR3: CASSLSQGARFAEAFF
DNA: TGTGCCAGCAGCTTGTCTCAGGGGGCCCGCTTCGCTGAAGCTTTCTTT
V: TRBV7-9
D: TRBD1
size: NA
J: TRBJ1-1

CDR3: CASSLMWQGLGSYEQYF
DNA: TGTGCCAGCAGCTTGATGTGGCAGGGCCTAGGTTCCTACGAGCAGTACTTC
V: TRBV5-6
D: NA
size: NA
J: TRBJ2-7

CDR3: CASSSATRDYGYTF
DNA: TGTGCCAGCAGTTCCGCCACGCGGGACTATGGCTACACCTTC
V: TRBV27
D: NA
size: NA
J: TRBJ1-2

CDR3: CASSTGRGDYNEQFF
DNA: TGTGCCAGCAGTACTGGGCGGGGGGATTACAATGAGCAGTTCTTC
V: TRBV7-2
D: TRBD2
size: NA
J: TRBJ2-1

CDR3: CASSHPGTGREQYF
DNA: TGCGCCAGCAGCCACCCCGGGACAGGGCGGGAGCAGTACTTC
V: TRBV4-1
D: TRBD1
size: once
J: TRBJ2-7

CDR3: CASSQAGANVLTF
DNA: TGTGCCAGCAGCCAAGCTGGGGCCAACGTCCTGACTTTC
V: TRBV3-1/TRBV3-2
D: NA
size: NA
J: TRBJ2-6